This TCR beta chain emerged from a study of T-cell reconstitution after alpha-beta-depleted transplantation in children. A library of TCRbeta sequences, prepared with unique molecular identifiers, was generated. TCRdb re-called the PCR reads through MiXCR, storing one row per CDR3 protein. The data hold some 350,000 distinct CDR3 sequences, with 10% to 13% observed a single time. CDR3 length: 13 residues. The germline CDR1 and CDR2 sequences are SQVTM and ANQGSEA. Trimming pared 7 bases from V and 12 bases from J, leaving 22 bases between. This TCR came from a human donor who donated a stem cell graft to a child with acute lymphoblastic leukemia. J is TRBJ2-1 and V is TRBV29-1, with D possibly being TRBD2 (5 bases). The sequences come from PBMCs from the stem cell graft donor, collected from the stem cell graft. Written as DNA, the CDR3 is TGCAGCGGAGCCGGGATCCCGACGTTAGGGCAGTTCTTC. Translating it yields CSGAGIPTLGQFF.